The 9 T cell receptor beta chains reported below all come from one sample, sequenced in a study of T cells after yellow fever vaccination. A single record per CDR3 protein comes from TCRdb applying MiXCR to the 5' RACE reads. This table has about 340,000 distinct CDR3 sequences, almost 4% appearing once. The sample was PBMCs, taken 5 days after the yellow fever booster vaccination. These receptors were taken from a man younger than 30 who received the YFV17D yellow fever vaccine.

This clonotype has at least ten counts. The gene calls are TRBV5-1 and TRBJ2-1, with a tentative D call TRBD2 (6 bases). Germline lookup yields CDR1 SGHRS and CDR2 YFSETQ. Trimming shortened V by 3 bases and J by 3 bases, and 22 bases separated the two germline ends. The CDR3 consists of 18 residues. CDR3 bases: TGCGCCAGCAGCTCCGGCATCGGGAGTGGGACCTACTACAATGAGCAGTTCTTC. It specifies CASSSGIGSGTYYNEQFF.

This clonotype appeared a few times. The chain employs TRBV5-1 and TRBJ1-4, with TRBD1 identical over 10 bases. Unmatched junction bases numbered 6, after V lost 5 bases and J lost 8 bases. From germline, CDR1 is SGHRS and CDR2 YFSETQ. This CDR3 contains 14 residues. The CDR3 is CASRGGQGDEKLFF. The CDR3 nucleotides read TGCGCCAGCAGGGGAGGACAGGGGGACGAAAAACTGTTTTTT.

In its sample, this clonotype was seen many times. The CDR3 coding sequence is TGCGCCAGCAGCCAAGATGGAAGCTCTGGGGCCAACGTCCTGACTTTC. Encoded protein: CASSQDGSSGANVLTF. The chain is built from TRBV4-3 and TRBJ2-6; D is unresolved. V was trimmed by 0 bases and J by 0 bases, leaving 6 bases between them. The CDR3 covers 16 residues. Per the germline V gene, CDR1 is LGHNA and CDR2 is YSLEER.

This clonotype was counted a few times. J is TRBJ2-7 and V is TRBV27, with D possibly being TRBD1 or TRBD2 (5 bases each). Germline V lookup: CDR1 MNHEY, CDR2 SMNVEV (reference sequence). Trimming pared 2 bases from V and 6 bases from J, leaving 11 bases between. The CDR3 totals 13 residues. This CDR3 reads CASSLGRQSEQYF. The CDR3 DNA reads as TGTGCCAGCAGTTTAGGGAGACAGAGCGAGCAGTACTTC.

This clonotype showed up many times. The genes are TRBV25-1 and TRBJ2-1; no reliable D call. V lost 4 bases and J lost 4, with 8 bases in between. The CDR3 loop spans 13 amino acids. From germline, CDR1 is MGHDK and CDR2 SYGVNS. The CDR3 here is CASSALQYNEQFF. As DNA, the CDR3 is TGTGCCAGCAGTGCACTGCAGTACAATGAGCAGTTCTTC.

Many counts were recorded for this clonotype. The CDR3 loop is CSATSRGPGGAQYF. CDR3 sequence (DNA): TGCAGTGCCACTTCCCGGGGGCCGGGTGGAGCCCAGTACTTC. The chain recombines TRBV20-1 with TRBJ2-5; D tentatively fits TRBD1 or TRBD2 (6 bases each). This CDR3 has 14 residues. V lost 6 bases and J 9 bases, leaving 23 bases between the germline ends. CDR1 and CDR2 from the germline V gene are DFQATT and SNEGSKA (reference sequence).

This clonotype showed up many times. V is TRBV20-1 and J is TRBJ2-4; 12 nucleotides align to TRBD2. CDR3 length: 15 amino acids. J lost 10 bases, V lost 2 bases, and 9 bases had no gene match. Germline CDR1 reads DFQATT; CDR2 reads SNEGSKA (reference sequence). CDR3 in DNA: TGCAGTGCTAGACCCTACGGGACTAGCGGGCTGATTCAGTACTTC. Residues: CSARPYGTSGLIQYF.

This chain joins TRBV27 and TRBJ2-1; 8 bases fit TRBD1. The CDR3 covers 13 residues. Germline V gene data show CDR1 as MNHEY and CDR2 as SMNVEV (reference sequence). Trimming cost V 5 bases and J 9 bases; bases outside gene matches: 6. This chain's CDR3 is CASSRQGAGEQFF. In DNA form, the CDR3 reads TGTGCCAGCAGTCGTCAGGGGGCTGGTGAGCAGTTCTTC.

In this sample, this clonotype turned up a few times. The chain combines TRBV24-1 with TRBJ2-3, with D hard to call. The germline V gene encodes CDR1 KGHDR and CDR2 SFDVKD. The CDR3 is made up of 12 amino acids. V was clipped by 4 bases and J by 2 bases, with 3 bases between them. The CDR3 loop is CATSESTDTQYF. The DNA of the CDR3 is TGTGCCACCAGTGAGTCCACAGATACGCAGTATTTT.